This TCR beta chain originates from a study of blood T cells in healthy people across ages. Study-wide points: Those diversity estimates obtained from one million T cells were thought to be underestimates. Significant beta diversity loss was already apparent by age approximately 40, declining roughly linearly.

This clonotype was seen only a few times. The antigen is undetermined. A sample-barcoded 5' primer and a J-beta primer mix were used in a second PCR of roughly 7 to 11 cycles. TCRdb fed the 5' RACE reads into MiXCR, producing one record per CDR3 protein. The data contain around 710,000 distinct CDR3 sequences, roughly 43% of them singletons. Germline assignment: CDR1 SNHLY and CDR2 FYNNEI. The CDR3 has 13 residues. The V end was cut by 5 bases, the J end by 0 bases, with 7 bases between. The chain has TRBV2 and TRBJ1-2; D is uncertain. This TCR derives from a woman aged 55-69 years in good health. Source material: blood. The CDR3 loop reads CASSKTTNYGYTF. The CDR3 DNA follows: TGTGCCAGCAGTAAGACTACTAACTATGGCTACACCTTC.